This TCR beta chain was sequenced for a study of blood T cell repertoires in COVID-19. For the study at large: The United States, Italy and Spain provided the acute and convalescent COVID-19 samples.

Method: immunoSEQ multiplex PCR; TCRdb's copy keeps in-frame clones and lacks some. The table has fewer than 250,000 clones, around 78% seen once. Germline V lookup: CDR1 LNHDA, CDR2 SQIVND (reference sequence). This CDR3 has 14 amino acids. V dropped 4 bases and J dropped 6; count of bases not matched to a gene: 4. Input material: peripheral blood. The V call is TRBV19, the J call TRBJ2-2; 8 bases align to TRBD1. This TCR derives from a woman in her 70s with active or convalescent COVID-19. The CDR3 nucleotides are TGTGCCAGTAGTACCCAGGGGGCCCCCGGGGAGCTGTTTTTT. It specifies CASSTQGAPGELFF.